The next 12 T cell receptor beta chains were all read from a single sample in a study of beta chain features in type 1 diabetes. The whole isolated RNA underwent reverse transcription, so sequencing captured expressed TCRB transcripts. Using immunoSEQ multiplex PCR, the repertoire was profiled, and TCRdb retains in-frame clones only, with some absent. The top ten clones hold 0.04% to 0.05% of a sample with fewer than 550,000 clones, about an eighth of them seen once. Sequencing was done on a sample of naive CD4+ T cells from blood. These receptors all come from a young woman in good health.

V and J are TRBV4-1 and TRBJ2-5; D uncertain. The germline CDR1 and CDR2 sequences are MGHRA and YSYEKL. The V end lost 0 bases, the J end lost 0 bases, and 14 bases lay between the germline ends. The CDR3 spans 17 residues. For the CDR3, the DNA is TGCGCCAGCAGCCAAGATGGGAAGGCCAGGTACCAAGAGACCCAGTACTTC. Translated, it gives CASSQDGKARYQETQYF.

The V and J genes are TRBV7-2 and TRBJ2-2; D not resolved. Germline V gene data show CDR1 as SGHTA and CDR2 as FQGNSA. CDR3 length: 15 amino acids. Between the trimmed V and J ends, which lost 1 base and 1 base, there was a span of 7 bases. In DNA, the CDR3 is TGTGCCAGCAGCTTAGTCCCGGGGAACACCGGGGAGCTGTTTTTT. Amino acids: CASSLVPGNTGELFF.

V usage is TRBV7-9 and J usage is TRBJ2-3; the match to TRBD1 covers 8 bases. Germline V gene lookup returns CDR1 SEHNR and CDR2 FQNEAQ (reference sequence). The CDR3 length is 15 residues. V was clipped by 3 bases and J by 2 bases; unmatched bases: 4. The CDR3 DNA is TGTGCCAGCAGCTTTAAGGGACAGGCCACAGATACGCAGTATTTT. Its translation is CASSFKGQATDTQYF. The entire variable domain, with the rest obtained from reference TRBV7-9 and TRBJ2-3, is as follows: DTGVSQNPRHKITKRGQNVTFRCDPISEHNRLYWYRQTLGQGPEFLTYFQNEAQLEKSRLLSDRFSAERPKGSFSTLEIQRTEQGDSAMYLCASSFKGQATDTQYFGPGTRLTVL.

This clone was found once. The V and J genes are TRBV5-1 and TRBJ2-2; D is ambiguous. The CDR3 has 13 residues. Trimming pared 0 bases from V and 8 bases from J, leaving 8 bases between. Germline-derived CDR1 and CDR2 are SGHRS and YFSETQ. CDR3 residues: CASSLVASGELFF. CDR3 coding DNA: TGCGCCAGCAGCTTGGTGGCGTCTGGGGAGCTGTTTTTT. Full variable domain (missing parts from reference TRBV5-1 and TRBJ2-2): KAGVTQTPRYLIKTRGQQVTLSCSPISGHRSVSWYQQTPGQGLQFLFEYFSETQRNKGNFPGRFSGRQFSNSRSEMNVSTLELGDSALYLCASSLVASGELFFGEGSRLTVL.

This chain uses TRBV5-6 with TRBJ2-3, with D unclear. The V end was cut by 2 bases, the J end by 4 bases, with 8 bases between. Germline V gene data show CDR1 as SGHDT and CDR2 as YYEEEE. This CDR3 has 13 residues. CDR3 sequence: CASSLTKADTQYF. The CDR3 region has the DNA TGTGCCAGCAGCTTAACGAAAGCAGATACGCAGTATTTT.

This clone has more than one count but fewer than ten. This chain joins TRBV5-4 and TRBJ1-2; D is perhaps TRBD1 (6 bases). V was pared by 3 bases and J by 3 bases, with 18 bases between. The CDR3 length is 16 residues. CDR1 and CDR2 (germline): SGHNT, YYREEE (reference sequence). The CDR3 loop reads CASSWPGQKKDYGYTF. CDR3 coding DNA: TGTGCCAGCAGCTGGCCGGGACAAAAGAAGGACTATGGCTACACCTTC.

This chain joins TRBV7-6 and TRBJ2-1; D is uncertain. V gave up 1 base and J gave up 0 bases, with 1 base separating them. The germline CDR1 and CDR2 sequences are SGHVS and FNYEAQ. CDR3 size: 13 residues. The CDR3 DNA is TGTGCCAGCAGCTTAGGCTCCTACAATGAGCAGTTCTTC. Translated: CASSLGSYNEQFF.

The rearrangement links TRBV5-1 to TRBJ2-6; 7 bases agree with TRBD1. Germline trimming cut 1 base from V and 1 base from J; bases unmatched to any gene: 14. CDR3 length equals 20 residues. Germline CDR1 reads SGHRS; CDR2 reads YFSETQ. CDR3 bases: TGCGCCAGCAGCTTGAGTTTAAGGACAGGAGTCCGATCTGGGGCCAACGTCCTGACTTTC. Its translation is CASSLSLRTGVRSGANVLTF.

The V and J genes are TRBV15 and TRBJ2-7; no clear D gene. CDR1 is LNHNV, CDR2 YYDKDF, per germline (reference sequence). CDR3 length: 14 residues. Between the trimmed V and J ends, which lost 3 bases and 2 bases, there was a span of 11 bases. CDR3 nucleotides: TGTGCCACCAGCAGTGGTGGGTTAACCTACGAGCAGTACTTC. This sequence encodes CATSSGGLTYEQYF. Full variable domain (outside the CDR3, taken from reference TRBV15 and TRBJ2-7): DAMVIQNPRYQVTQFGKPVTLSCSQTLNHNVMYWYQQKSSQAPKLLFHYYDKDFNNEADTPDNFQSRRPNTSFCFLDIRSPGLGDTAMYLCATSSGGLTYEQYFGPGTRLTVT.

A note on this clone: The junction does not match germline at one end; this may be a read error. The CDR3, as DNA: TGTGCTAGCAGCTTAGCGGGTACAGAGACCCAGTACTTC. Amino acid sequence: CASSLAGTETQYF. This chain uses TRBV7-7 with TRBJ2-5, with TRBD2 matching over 7 bases. The CDR3 consists of 13 residues. CDR1 SSHAT and CDR2 FNYEAQ come from the germline V gene (reference sequence).

The gene calls are TRBV11-2 and TRBJ1-1; D not resolved. V gave up 6 bases and J gave up 1 base, with 12 bases separating them. CDR1 is SGHAT and CDR2 is FQNNGV in the germline V gene. The CDR3 totals 14 residues. Written as DNA, the CDR3 is TGTGCCAGCAGAGGGATTCTTGAGAACACTGAAGCTTTCTTT. It translates to CASRGILENTEAFF.

The genes are TRBV7-2 and TRBJ2-3; 10 bases match TRBD1. Trimming cost V 7 bases and J 1 base; bases outside gene matches: 5. Germline V gives CDR1 SGHTA, CDR2 FQGNSA. This CDR3 is built from 15 residues. The CDR3 DNA reads as TGTGCCAGCAAAAGAGGACAGGGGGGCACAGATACGCAGTATTTT. Its translation: CASKRGQGGTDTQYF.